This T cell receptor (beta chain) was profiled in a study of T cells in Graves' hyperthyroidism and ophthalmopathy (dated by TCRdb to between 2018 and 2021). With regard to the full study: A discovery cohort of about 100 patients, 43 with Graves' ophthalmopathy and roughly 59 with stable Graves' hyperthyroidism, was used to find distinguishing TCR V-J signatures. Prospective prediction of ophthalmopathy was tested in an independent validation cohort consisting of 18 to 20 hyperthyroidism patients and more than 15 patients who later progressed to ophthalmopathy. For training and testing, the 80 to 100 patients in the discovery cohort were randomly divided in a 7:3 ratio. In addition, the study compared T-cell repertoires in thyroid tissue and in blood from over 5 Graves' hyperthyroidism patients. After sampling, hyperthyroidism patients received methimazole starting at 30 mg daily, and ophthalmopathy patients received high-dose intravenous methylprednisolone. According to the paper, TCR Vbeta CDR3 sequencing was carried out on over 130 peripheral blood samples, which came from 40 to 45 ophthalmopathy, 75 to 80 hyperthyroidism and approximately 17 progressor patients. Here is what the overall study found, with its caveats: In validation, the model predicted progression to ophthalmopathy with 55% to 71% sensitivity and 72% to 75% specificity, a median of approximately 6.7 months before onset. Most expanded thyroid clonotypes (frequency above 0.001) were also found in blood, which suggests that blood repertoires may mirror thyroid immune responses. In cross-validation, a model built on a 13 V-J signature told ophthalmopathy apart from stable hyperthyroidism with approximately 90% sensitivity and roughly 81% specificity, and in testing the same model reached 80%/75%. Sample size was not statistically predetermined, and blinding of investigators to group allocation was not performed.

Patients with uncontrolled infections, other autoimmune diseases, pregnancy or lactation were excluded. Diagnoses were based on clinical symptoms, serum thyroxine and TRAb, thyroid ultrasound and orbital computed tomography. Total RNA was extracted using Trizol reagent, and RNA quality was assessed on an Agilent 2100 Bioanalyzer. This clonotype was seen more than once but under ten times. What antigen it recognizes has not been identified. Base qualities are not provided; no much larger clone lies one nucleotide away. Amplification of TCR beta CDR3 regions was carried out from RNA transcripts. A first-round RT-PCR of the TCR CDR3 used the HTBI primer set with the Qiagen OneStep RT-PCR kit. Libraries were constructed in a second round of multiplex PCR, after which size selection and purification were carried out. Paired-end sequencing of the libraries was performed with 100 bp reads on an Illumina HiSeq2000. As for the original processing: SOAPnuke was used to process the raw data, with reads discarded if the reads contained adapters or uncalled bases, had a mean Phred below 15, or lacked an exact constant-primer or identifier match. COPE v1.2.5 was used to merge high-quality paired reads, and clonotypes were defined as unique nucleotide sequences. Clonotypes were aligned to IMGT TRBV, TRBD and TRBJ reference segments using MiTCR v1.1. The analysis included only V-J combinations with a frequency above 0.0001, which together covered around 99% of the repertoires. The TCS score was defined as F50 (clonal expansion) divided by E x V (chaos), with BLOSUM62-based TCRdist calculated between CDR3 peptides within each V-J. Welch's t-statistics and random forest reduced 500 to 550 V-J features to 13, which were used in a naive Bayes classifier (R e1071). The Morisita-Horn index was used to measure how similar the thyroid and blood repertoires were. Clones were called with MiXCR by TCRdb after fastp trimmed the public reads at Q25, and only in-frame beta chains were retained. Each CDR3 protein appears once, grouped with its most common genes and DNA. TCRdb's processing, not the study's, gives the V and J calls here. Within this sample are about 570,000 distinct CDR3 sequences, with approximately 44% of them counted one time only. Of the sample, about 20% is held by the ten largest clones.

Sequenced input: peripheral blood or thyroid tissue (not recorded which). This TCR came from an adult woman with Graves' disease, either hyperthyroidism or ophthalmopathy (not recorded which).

The DNA reads as follows: TGCAGTGCTAGAGCGTCCGGGGAGCTGTTTTTT. Its protein is CSARASGELFF. The chain is assembled from TRBV20-1 and TRBJ2-2; no confident D gene assignment can be made. The germline V gene encodes CDR1 DFQATT and CDR2 SNEGSKA (reference sequence). V is clipped by 1 base and J by 6 bases, and the sequence between their germline boundaries is 3 bases long. From its cysteine to its phenylalanine, the CDR3 spans 11 amino acids. The kept DNA is CDR3 alone, 33 bases in frame from the first base.